This T cell receptor beta chain was recorded in a study of blood T cell repertoires in COVID-19. Study overall: PBMCs, B-cell-depleted T cells, or T cells were the source of the cDNA or gDNA that made up the material.

Germline loops: CDR1 LGHNA, CDR2 YNFKEQ. The V end lost 6 bases, the J end lost 5 bases, and 7 bases lay between the germline ends. CDR3 length equals 12 residues. Libraries were prepared by immunoSEQ multiplex PCR; TCRdb keeps only in-frame clonotypes and omits some of them. The data hold about 340,000 clones, with 70% to 90% observed a single time. Residents of 24 US areas, aged roughly 18 to 89 years, made up the participants. Allocation to cohorts depended on clinical history reported by the participants. Sequenced sample: PBMCs or T cells enriched from blood (not recorded which). The receptor comes from a woman in her thirties or forties with acute COVID-19. V and J are TRBV4-2 and TRBJ1-4; D not certain. The CDR3 sequence is CASSQKNEKLFF. CDR3 nucleotide sequence: TGTGCCAGCAGTCAGAAGAATGAAAAACTGTTTTTT.